This T cell receptor (beta chain) is from a study of tumor-infiltrating lymphocytes in primary liver carcinoma. The CDR3 length is 13 residues. V shed 1 base and J shed 2 bases, with 5 bases lying between them. Germline V lookup: CDR1 SGHAT, CDR2 FQDESV (reference sequence). The source of the blood RNA was unsorted whole blood, and germline DNA was extracted as well. Notes on this clonotype: The conserved phenylalanine or tryptophan normally closing the CDR3 is absent here, so this likely arose from a read error.

TCR beta cDNA was prepared out of 500 ng total RNA by means of a constant-region primer. Amplification in three nested multiplex PCR rounds with slightly modified ARM-PCR gave rise to TCR beta libraries. Researchers ran the first two PCR rounds for roughly 10 cycles each with TRBV1-TRBV30 forward primers and a C-beta reverse primer. One entry per CDR3 protein, called by TCRdb with MiXCR from the multiplex PCR reads. The sample yields 330,000 or so distinct CDR3 sequences, almost 65% seen once. This TCR was recovered from a man aged 40-49 years with primary liver carcinoma and hepatitis B virus infection. The sample consisted of peripheral blood. This sequence joins TRBV11-1 and TRBJ1-1; D uncertain. The CDR3 is CASSLGLNTEAFL. The CDR3 DNA follows: TGTGCCAGCAGCTTAGGGTTAAACACTGAAGCTTTCTTA.